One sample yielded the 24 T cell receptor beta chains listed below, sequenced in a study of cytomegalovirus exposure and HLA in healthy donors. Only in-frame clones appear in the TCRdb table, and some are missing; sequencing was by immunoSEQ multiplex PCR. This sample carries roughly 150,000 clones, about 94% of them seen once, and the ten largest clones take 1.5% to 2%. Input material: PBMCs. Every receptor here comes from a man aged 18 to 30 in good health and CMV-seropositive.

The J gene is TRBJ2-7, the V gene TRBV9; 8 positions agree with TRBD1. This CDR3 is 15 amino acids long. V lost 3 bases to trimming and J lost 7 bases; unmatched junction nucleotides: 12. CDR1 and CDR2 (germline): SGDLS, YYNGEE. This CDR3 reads CASSAPGGELGEQYF. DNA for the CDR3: TGTGCCAGCAGCGCCCCAGGGGGCGAACTGGGGGAGCAGTACTTC.

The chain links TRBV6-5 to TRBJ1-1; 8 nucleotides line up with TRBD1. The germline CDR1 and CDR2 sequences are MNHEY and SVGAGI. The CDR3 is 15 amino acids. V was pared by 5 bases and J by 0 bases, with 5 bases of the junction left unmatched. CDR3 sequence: CASSRDRLLNTEAFF. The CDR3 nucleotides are TGTGCCAGCAGTCGGGACAGGCTATTGAACACTGAAGCTTTCTTT.

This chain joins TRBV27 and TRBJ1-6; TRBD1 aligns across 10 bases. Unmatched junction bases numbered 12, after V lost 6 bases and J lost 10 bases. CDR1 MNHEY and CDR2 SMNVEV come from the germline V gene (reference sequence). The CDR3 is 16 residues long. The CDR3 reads CASRPRPGQGRSPLHF. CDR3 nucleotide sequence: TGTGCCAGCAGACCGAGGCCGGGACAGGGGAGGTCACCCCTCCACTTT.

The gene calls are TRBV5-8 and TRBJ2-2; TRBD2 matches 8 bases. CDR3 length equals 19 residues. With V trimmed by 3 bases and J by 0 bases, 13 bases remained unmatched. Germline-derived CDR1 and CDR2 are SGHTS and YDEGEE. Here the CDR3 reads CASSSGGVRGDTNTGELFF. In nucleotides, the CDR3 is TGTGCCAGCAGCTCGGGGGGGGTTCGCGGAGATACGAACACCGGGGAGCTGTTTTTT.

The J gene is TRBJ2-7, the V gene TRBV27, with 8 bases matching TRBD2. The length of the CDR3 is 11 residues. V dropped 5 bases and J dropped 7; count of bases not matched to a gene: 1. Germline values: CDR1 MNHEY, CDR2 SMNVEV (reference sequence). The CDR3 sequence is CASSRGGEQYF. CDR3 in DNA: TGTGCCAGCAGTCGGGGGGGGGAGCAGTACTTC.

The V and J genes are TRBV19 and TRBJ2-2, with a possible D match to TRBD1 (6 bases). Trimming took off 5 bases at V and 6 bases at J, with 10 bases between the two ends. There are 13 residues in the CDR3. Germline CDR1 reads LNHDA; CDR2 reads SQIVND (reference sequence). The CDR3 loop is CASSWGRPGELFF. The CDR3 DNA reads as TGTGCCAGTAGTTGGGGGCGGCCCGGGGAGCTGTTTTTT.

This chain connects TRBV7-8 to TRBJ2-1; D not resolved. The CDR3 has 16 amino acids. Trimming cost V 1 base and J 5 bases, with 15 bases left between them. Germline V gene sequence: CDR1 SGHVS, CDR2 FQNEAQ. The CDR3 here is CASSLVGSWSDNEQFF. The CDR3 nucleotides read TGTGCCAGCAGCTTAGTCGGGTCTTGGAGCGACAATGAGCAGTTCTTC.

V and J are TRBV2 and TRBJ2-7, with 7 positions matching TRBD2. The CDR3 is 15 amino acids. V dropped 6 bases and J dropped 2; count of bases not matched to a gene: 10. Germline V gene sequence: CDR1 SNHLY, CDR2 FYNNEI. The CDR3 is CASRELAEGPYEQYF. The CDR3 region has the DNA TGTGCCAGCAGAGAGCTAGCGGAGGGGCCCTACGAGCAGTACTTC.

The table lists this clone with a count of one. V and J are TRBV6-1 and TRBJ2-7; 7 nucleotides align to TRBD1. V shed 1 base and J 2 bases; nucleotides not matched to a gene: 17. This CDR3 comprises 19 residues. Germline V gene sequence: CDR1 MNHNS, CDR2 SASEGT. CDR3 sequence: CASSEDRGKRGIFTYEQYF. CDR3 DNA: TGTGCCAGCAGTGAAGACAGGGGCAAAAGGGGAATATTCACCTACGAGCAGTACTTC.

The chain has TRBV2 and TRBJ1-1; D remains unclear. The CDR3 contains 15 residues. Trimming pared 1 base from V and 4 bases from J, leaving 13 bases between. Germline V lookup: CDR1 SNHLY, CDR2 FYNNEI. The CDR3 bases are TGTGCCAGCAGTGAAGGAGGGTTCTTGGGCACTGAAGCTTTCTTT. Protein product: CASSEGGFLGTEAFF.

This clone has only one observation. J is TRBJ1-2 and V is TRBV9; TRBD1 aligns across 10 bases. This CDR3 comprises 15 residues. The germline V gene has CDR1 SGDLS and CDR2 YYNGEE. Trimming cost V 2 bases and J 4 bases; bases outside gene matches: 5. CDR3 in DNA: TGTGCCAGCAGCGTGGGACAGGGGTTGGGCTATGGCTACACCTTC. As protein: CASSVGQGLGYGYTF.

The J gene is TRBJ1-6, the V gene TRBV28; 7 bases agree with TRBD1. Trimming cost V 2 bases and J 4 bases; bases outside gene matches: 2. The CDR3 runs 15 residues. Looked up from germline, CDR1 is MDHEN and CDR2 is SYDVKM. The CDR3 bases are TGTGCCAGCAGTTTAGCGGACAGGTATAATTCACCCCTCCACTTT. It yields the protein CASSLADRYNSPLHF.

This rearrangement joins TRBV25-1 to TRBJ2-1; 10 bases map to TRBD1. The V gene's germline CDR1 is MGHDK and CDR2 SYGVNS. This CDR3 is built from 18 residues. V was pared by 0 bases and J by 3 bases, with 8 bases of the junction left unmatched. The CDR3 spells CASSEYYGGQGIYNEQFF. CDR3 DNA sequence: TGTGCCAGCAGTGAATATTATGGGGGACAGGGGATCTACAATGAGCAGTTCTTC.

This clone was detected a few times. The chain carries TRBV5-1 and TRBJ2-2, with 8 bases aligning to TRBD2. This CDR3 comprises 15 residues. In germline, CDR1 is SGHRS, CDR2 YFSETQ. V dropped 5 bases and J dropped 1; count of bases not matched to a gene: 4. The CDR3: CASRAGGQNTGELFF. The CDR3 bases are TGCGCCAGCAGGGCGGGGGGACAGAACACCGGGGAGCTGTTTTTT.

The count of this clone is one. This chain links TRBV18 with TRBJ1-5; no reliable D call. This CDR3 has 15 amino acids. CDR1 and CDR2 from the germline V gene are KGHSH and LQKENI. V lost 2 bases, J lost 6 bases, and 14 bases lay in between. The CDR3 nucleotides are TGTGCCAGCTCACCAAGTTACAGCCTGGGTCAGCCCCAGCATTTT. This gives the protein CASSPSYSLGQPQHF.

The CDR3 DNA follows: TGTGCCAGCAGGGGGGGACTAGCGCCCCCCTACGAGCAGTACTTC. Amino acid sequence: CASRGGLAPPYEQYF. This rearrangement joins TRBV27 to TRBJ2-7, with 10 bases that match TRBD2. In germline, CDR1 is MNHEY, CDR2 SMNVEV (reference sequence). J gave up 2 bases and V 6 bases, and 7 bases lay outside the gene matches. The CDR3 is 15 amino acids.

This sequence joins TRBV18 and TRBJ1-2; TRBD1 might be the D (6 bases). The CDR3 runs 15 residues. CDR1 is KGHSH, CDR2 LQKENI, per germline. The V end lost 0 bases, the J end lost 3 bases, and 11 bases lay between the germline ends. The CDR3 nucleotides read TGTGCCAGCTCACCACCCCAGGGGATGGACTATGGCTACACCTTC. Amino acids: CASSPPQGMDYGYTF.

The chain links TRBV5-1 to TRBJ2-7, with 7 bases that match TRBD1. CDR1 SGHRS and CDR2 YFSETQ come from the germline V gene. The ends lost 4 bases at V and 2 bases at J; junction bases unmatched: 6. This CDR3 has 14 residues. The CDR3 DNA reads TGCGCCAGCAGCCGATTTACAGGGGCCTACGAGCAGTACTTC. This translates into CASSRFTGAYEQYF.

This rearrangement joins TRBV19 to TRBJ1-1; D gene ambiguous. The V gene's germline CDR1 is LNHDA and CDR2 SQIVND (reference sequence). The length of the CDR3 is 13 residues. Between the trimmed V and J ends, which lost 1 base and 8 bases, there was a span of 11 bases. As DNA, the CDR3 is TGTGCCAGTAGTATAGTGGGCACCTCCGAAGCTTTCTTT. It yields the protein CASSIVGTSEAFF.

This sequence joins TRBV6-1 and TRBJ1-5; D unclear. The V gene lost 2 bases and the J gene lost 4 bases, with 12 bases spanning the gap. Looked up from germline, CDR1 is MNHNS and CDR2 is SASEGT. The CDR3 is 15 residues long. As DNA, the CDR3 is TGTGCCAGCAGTGAACCACAATATCGAAATCAGCCCCAGCATTTT. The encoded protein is CASSEPQYRNQPQHF.

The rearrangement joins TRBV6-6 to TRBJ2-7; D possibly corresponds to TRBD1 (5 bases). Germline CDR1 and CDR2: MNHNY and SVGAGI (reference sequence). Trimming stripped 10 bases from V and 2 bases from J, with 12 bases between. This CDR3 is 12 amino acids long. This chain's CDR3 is CATYDRPYEQYF. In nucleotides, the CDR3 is TGTGCCACCTATGACAGACCCTACGAGCAGTACTTC.

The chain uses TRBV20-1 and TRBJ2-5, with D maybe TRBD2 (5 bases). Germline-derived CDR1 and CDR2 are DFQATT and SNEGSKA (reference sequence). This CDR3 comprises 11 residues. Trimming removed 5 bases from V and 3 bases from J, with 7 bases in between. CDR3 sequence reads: CSAREEETQYF. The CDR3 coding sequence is TGCAGTGCTCGGGAAGAAGAGACCCAGTACTTC.

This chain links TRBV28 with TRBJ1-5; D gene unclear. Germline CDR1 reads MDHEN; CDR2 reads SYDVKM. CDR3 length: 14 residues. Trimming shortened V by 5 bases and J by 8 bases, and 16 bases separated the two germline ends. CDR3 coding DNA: TGTGCCAGCAGTCTAAGCCGGGGTCTCGAGCCCCAGCATTTT. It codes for CASSLSRGLEPQHF.

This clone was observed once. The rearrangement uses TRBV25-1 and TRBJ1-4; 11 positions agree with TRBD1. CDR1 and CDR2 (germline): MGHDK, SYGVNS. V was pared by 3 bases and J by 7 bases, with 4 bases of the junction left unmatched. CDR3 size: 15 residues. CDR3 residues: CASSDRTGGFEKLFF. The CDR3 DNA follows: TGTGCCAGCAGTGACAGGACAGGGGGCTTTGAAAAACTGTTTTTT.